This T cell receptor (beta chain) came from a study of read filtering for tumor transcriptome and immune sequencing. This clonotype was seen at least ten times. Relative to the germline gene, one junction end is altered; a read error may explain this. This library used about 400 ng RNA and molecular barcoded adaptors spanning alpha/delta and beta/gamma chains. Using its own MiXCR run on the reads, TCRdb lists one record per CDR3 protein. The table has about 58,000 distinct CDR3 sequences, over 9% seen once. CDR1 and CDR2 from the germline V gene are MGHRA and YSYEKL. This CDR3 has 16 amino acids. The J gene is TRBJ2-1, the V gene TRBV4-1; TRBD2 aligns across 11 bases. The receptor was isolated from a donor aged 40 or over with multiple myeloma. The sample taken for sequencing was a population of CD138-negative cells sorted from bone marrow. The CDR3 spells CASSQALAGGYNEQFF. Written as DNA, the CDR3 is TGTGCCAGCAGCCAAGCCCTAGCGGGGGGATACAATGAGCAGTTCTTC.